The clone carrying this T cell receptor beta chain has more than one count but fewer than ten. Its antigen remains unidentified. This sample was taken from a study of human T cells and chemical hapten exposure. Study at large: Per-sample TCR yields varied mainly from small pooled library volume differences. The study, taken as a whole, reports: No alteration of TCRs above 1 in 1000 frequency was seen with DPC sensitization.

Trimming at V came to 5 bases and at J to 6 bases, leaving 8 bases not matched to a gene. The germline V gene encodes CDR1 SNHLY and CDR2 FYNNEI. The CDR3 contains 14 residues. Unique molecular identifiers were affixed to discrete cDNA molecules within the library. As originally analysed: Per sample, the median was 95,638 TCRs, with values from roughly 23,000 to 640,000. One entry per CDR3 protein, called by TCRdb with MiXCR from the RACE reads. The V and J calls follow TCRdb's processing rather than the paper's. Of fewer than 100,000 distinct CDR3 sequences in the sample, approximately 8.1% were seen once. Noted time point: healthy volunteer bleed at 6 weeks. The total RNA was obtained from whole blood that was not fractionated.

V and J are TRBV2 and TRBJ2-3; 7 bases are shared with TRBD1. The material sequenced was whole blood. This TCR was sampled from a female donor in good health. Some clones in this sample may be carry-over from other donors' samples. CDR3 DNA sequence: TGTGCCAGCAGTTCCGGGGACAGTCTCGATACGCAGTATTTT. It encodes CASSSGDSLDTQYF.